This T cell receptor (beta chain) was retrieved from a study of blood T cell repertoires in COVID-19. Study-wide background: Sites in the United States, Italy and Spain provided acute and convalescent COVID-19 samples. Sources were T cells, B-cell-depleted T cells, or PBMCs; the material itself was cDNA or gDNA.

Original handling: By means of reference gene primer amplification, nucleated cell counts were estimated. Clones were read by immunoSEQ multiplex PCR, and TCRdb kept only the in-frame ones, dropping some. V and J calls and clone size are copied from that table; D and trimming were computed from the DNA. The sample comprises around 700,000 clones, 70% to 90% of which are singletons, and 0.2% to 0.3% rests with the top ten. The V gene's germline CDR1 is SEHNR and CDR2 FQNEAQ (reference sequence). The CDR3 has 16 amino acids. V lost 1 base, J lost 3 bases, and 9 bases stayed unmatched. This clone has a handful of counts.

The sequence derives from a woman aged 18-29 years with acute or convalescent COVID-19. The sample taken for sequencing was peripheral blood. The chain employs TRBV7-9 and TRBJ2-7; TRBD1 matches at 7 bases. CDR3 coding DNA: TGTGCCAGCAGCTTAGAAATGACAGGGTCGGTCTACGAGCAGTACTTC. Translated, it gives CASSLEMTGSVYEQYF.